This T cell receptor (beta chain) was sequenced for a study of blood T cell repertoires in COVID-19. About the research overall: The study drew acute and convalescent COVID-19 samples from the United States, Italy and Spain. T cells, B-cell-depleted T cells, or PBMCs provided the cDNA or gDNA that served as material.

In the source study's methods: Researchers report that nucleated cell counts were estimated from reference gene primer amplification. Assay used: immunoSEQ multiplex PCR; TCRdb lists only in-frame clones, some missing. That table gives V, J and clone size, and the DNA gave D and trimming. The profile shows 150,000 to 190,000 clones, 84% of them singletons. This clone came up once. The TCR sequence derives from a woman aged 50 to 60 with acute or convalescent COVID-19. Sequencing input: peripheral blood.

The chain's CDR3 is CASSTYSLAAYNEQFF. The CDR3 nucleotides read TGTGCCAGCAGCACATACAGTCTAGCGGCCTACAATGAGCAGTTCTTC. This chain links TRBV6-4 with TRBJ2-1; TRBD2 matches at 7 bases. The V gene's germline CDR1 is MRHNA and CDR2 SNTAGT. The CDR3 has 16 amino acids. V gave up 6 bases and J gave up 2 bases; unmatched junction bases: 10.